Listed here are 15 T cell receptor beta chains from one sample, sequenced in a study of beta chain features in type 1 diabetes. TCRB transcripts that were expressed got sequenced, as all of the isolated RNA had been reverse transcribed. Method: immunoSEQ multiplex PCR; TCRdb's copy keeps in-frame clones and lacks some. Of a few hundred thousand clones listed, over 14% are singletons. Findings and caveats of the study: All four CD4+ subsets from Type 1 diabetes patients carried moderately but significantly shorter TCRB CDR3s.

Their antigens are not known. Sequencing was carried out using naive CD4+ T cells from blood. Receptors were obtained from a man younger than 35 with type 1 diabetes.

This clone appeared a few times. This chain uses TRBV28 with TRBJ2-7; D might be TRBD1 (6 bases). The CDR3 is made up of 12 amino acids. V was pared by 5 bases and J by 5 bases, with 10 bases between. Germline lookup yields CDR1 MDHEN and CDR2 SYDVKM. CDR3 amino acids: CASSLTGHEQYF. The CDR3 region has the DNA TGTGCCAGCAGTCTAACAGGGCACGAGCAGTACTTC.

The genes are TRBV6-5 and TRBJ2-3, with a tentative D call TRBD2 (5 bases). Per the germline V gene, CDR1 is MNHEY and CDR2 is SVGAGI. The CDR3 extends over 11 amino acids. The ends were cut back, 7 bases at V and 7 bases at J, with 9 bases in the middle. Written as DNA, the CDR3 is TGTGCCAGCAATCGGGGTAATACGCAGTATTTT. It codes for CASNRGNTQYF.

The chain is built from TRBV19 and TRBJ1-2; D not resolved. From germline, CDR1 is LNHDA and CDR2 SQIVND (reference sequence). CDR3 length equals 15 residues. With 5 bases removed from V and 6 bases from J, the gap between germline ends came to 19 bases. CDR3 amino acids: CASSAEGYRRHGYTF. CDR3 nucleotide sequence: TGTGCCAGTAGTGCCGAGGGATATCGACGCCATGGCTACACCTTC.

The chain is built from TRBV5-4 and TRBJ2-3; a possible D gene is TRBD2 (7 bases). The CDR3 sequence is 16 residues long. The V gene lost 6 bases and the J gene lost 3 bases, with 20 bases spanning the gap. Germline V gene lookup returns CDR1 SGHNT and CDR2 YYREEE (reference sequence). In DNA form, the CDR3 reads TGTGCCAGCACCATGGGGGGGCTGGCGGTAACAGATACGCAGTATTTT. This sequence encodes CASTMGGLAVTDTQYF.

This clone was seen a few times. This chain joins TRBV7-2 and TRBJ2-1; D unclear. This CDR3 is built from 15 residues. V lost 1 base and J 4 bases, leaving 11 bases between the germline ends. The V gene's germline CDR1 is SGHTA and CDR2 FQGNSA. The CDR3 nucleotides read TGTGCCAGCAGCTTAGGCGCGGCGGATTACAATGAGCAGTTCTTC. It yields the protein CASSLGAADYNEQFF.

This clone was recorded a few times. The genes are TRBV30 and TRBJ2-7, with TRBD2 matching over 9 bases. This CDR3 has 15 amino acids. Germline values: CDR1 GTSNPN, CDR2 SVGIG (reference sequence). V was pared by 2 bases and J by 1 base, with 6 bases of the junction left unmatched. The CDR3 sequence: CAWSNPSGNSYEQYF. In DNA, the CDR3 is TGTGCCTGGAGTAATCCTAGCGGGAATTCCTACGAGCAGTACTTC.

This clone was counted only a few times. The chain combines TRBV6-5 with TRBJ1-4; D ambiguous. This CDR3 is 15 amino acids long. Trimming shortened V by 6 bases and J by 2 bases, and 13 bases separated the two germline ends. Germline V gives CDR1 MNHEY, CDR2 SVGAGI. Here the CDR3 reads CASRWKPGTNEKLFF. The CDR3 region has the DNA TGTGCCAGCAGATGGAAGCCGGGGACTAATGAAAAACTGTTTTTT.

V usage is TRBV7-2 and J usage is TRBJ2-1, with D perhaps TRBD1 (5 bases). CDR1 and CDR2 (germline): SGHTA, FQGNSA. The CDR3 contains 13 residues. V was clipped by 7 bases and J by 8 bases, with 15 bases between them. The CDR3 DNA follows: TGTGCCAGCAACCTAAGGGCAGGGCATGAGCAGTTCTTC. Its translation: CASNLRAGHEQFF. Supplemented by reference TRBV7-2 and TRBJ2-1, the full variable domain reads GAGVSQSPSNKVTEKGKDVELRCDPISGHTALYWYRQSLGQGLEFLIYFQGNSAPDKSGLPSDRFSAERTGGSVSTLTIQRTQQEDSAVYLCASNLRAGHEQFFGPGTRLTVL.

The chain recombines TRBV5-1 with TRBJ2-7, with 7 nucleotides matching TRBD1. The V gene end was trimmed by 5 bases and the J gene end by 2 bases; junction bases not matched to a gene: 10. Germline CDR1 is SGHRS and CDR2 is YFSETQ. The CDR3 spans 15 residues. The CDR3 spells CASSFSRTGTYEQYF. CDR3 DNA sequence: TGCGCCAGCAGTTTTTCCAGGACAGGCACCTACGAGCAGTACTTC. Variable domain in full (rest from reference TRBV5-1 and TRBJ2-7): KAGVTQTPRYLIKTRGQQVTLSCSPISGHRSVSWYQQTPGQGLQFLFEYFSETQRNKGNFPGRFSGRQFSNSRSEMNVSTLELGDSALYLCASSFSRTGTYEQYFGPGTRLTVT.

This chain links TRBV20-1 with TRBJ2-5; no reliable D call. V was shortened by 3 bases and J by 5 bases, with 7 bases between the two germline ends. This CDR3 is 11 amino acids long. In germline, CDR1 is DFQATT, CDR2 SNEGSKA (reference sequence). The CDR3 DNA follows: TGCAGTGCTAGTGTTCGGGAGACCCAGTACTTC. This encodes CSASVRETQYF.

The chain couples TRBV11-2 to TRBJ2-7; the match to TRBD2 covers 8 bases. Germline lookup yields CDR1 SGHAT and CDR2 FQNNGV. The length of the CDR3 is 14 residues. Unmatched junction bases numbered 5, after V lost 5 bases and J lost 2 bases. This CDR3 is CASSPTGGTYEQYF. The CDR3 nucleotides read TGTGCCAGCAGCCCCACGGGGGGGACCTACGAGCAGTACTTC.

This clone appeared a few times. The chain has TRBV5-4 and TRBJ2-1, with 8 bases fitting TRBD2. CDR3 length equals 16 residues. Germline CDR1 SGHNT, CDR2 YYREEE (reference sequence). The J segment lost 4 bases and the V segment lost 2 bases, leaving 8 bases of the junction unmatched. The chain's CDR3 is CASSFAGLGYYNEQFF. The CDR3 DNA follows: TGTGCCAGCAGCTTTGCGGGACTAGGTTATTACAATGAGCAGTTCTTC.

CDR3 sequence reads: CASSLDRGSAYF. CDR3 bases: TGTGCCAGCAGCTTAGACCGCGGCTCGGCGTACTTC. The chain recombines TRBV7-9 with TRBJ2-7, with D hard to call. In germline, CDR1 is SEHNR, CDR2 FQNEAQ (reference sequence). This CDR3 has 12 residues. Trimming stripped 1 base from V and 12 bases from J, with 13 bases between.

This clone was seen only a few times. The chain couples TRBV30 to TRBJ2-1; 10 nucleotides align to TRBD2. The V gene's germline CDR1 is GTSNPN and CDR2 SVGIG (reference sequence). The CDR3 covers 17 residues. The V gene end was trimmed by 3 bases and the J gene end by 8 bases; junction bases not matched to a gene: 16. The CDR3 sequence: CAWRAGGSSGGWDEQFF. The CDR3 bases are TGTGCCTGGAGGGCCGGTGGTTCTAGCGGGGGCTGGGATGAGCAGTTCTTC.

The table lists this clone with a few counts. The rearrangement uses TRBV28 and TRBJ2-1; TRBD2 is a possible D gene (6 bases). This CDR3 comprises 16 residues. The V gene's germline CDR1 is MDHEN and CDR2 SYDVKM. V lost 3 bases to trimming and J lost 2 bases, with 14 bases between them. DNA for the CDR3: TGTGCCAGCAGTTTTTCGGGGCGGGGACCCTACAATGAGCAGTTCTTC. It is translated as CASSFSGRGPYNEQFF. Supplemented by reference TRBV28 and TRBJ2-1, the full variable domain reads DVKVTQSSRYLVKRTGEKVFLECVQDMDHENMFWYRQDPGLGLRLIYFSYDVKMKEKGDIPEGYSVSREKKERFSLILESASTNQTSMYLCASSFSGRGPYNEQFFGPGTRLTVL.